One and the same sample provided the 20 T cell receptor beta chains below, sequenced in a study of T cell changes during pregnancy in multiple sclerosis (dated by TCRdb to the late 2010s). Libraries came from the immunoSEQ multiplex PCR assay. TCRdb retrieved this table from immuneACCESS and kept in-frame rearrangements only. Not all clones are present; in checked studies, unresolved V genes account for under half, and no reason is known for the remainder. This sample lists around 40,000 clones; more than 85% were detected once. The ten largest clones take up about 0.6% of the sample. This specimen was CD4+ T cells from peripheral blood mononuclear cells, taken in the third trimester of pregnancy. These receptors originate from a female donor with multiple sclerosis, enrolled in a pregnancy study.

This chain links TRBV4-1 with TRBJ1-2, with 10 bases that match TRBD1. The J segment lost 4 bases and the V segment lost 0 bases, leaving 5 bases of the junction unmatched. Germline CDR1 and CDR2: MGHRA and YSYEKL. There are 16 residues in the CDR3. CDR3 sequence reads: CASSQEGQGPFYGYTF. CDR3 sequence (DNA): TGCGCCAGCAGCCAAGAGGGACAGGGGCCCTTCTATGGCTACACCTTC.

The CDR3 coding sequence is TGTGCCAGCAGCTCCTTTTTTGACGGGACTCCCTCCTACAATGAGCAGTTCTTC. Protein sequence: CASSSFFDGTPSYNEQFF. The gene calls are TRBV5-5 and TRBJ2-1, with TRBD2 as a possible D gene (6 bases). The CDR3 sequence is 18 residues long. Germline V gives CDR1 SGHKS, CDR2 YYEKEE (reference sequence). The V and J ends lost 3 bases and 0 bases respectively, with 19 bases between them.

V usage is TRBV4-3 and J usage is TRBJ1-2; 9 bases agree with TRBD1. CDR1 is LGHNA, CDR2 YSLEER, per germline. V lost 3 bases, J lost 5 bases, and 7 bases stayed unmatched. CDR3 size: 15 residues. The CDR3 loop reads CASSQDRTGAYGYTF. CDR3 nucleotides: TGCGCCAGCAGCCAGGATCGGACAGGGGCGTATGGCTACACCTTC.

This clone was observed a single time. The V gene is TRBV6-5, the J gene TRBJ1-1, with D tentatively TRBD1 (6 bases). Germline loops: CDR1 MNHEY, CDR2 SVGAGI. The length of the CDR3 is 16 residues. The V end lost 0 bases, the J end lost 1 base, and 12 bases lay between the germline ends. The CDR3 DNA is TGTGCCAGCAGTTACTCTCCCACAGGGTGGAACACTGAAGCTTTCTTT. It codes for CASSYSPTGWNTEAFF.

V gene TRBV9 combines with J gene TRBJ1-2; 9 bases agree with TRBD1. Germline V gene lookup returns CDR1 SGDLS and CDR2 YYNGEE. Trimming at V came to 4 bases and at J to 7 bases, leaving 11 bases not matched to a gene. The CDR3 length is 15 residues. In DNA, the CDR3 is TGTGCCAGCAGCTCGAGGGGGACAGGGACATTTGGCTACACCTTC. It specifies CASSSRGTGTFGYTF.

This clone was found a few times. The CDR3 protein is CASGTPNQPQHF. The CDR3 DNA sequence: TGTGCCAGCGGGACACCCAATCAGCCCCAGCATTTT. The V call is TRBV2, the J call TRBJ1-5, with D possibly being TRBD1 (6 bases). V was trimmed by 8 bases and J by 3 bases, leaving 8 bases between them. There are 12 residues in the CDR3. The V gene's germline CDR1 is SNHLY and CDR2 FYNNEI.

The chain carries TRBV5-4 and TRBJ2-7, with D possibly being TRBD1 (5 bases). The CDR3 runs 14 residues. V was pared by 0 bases and J by 0 bases, with 7 bases between. Per the germline V gene, CDR1 is SGHNT and CDR2 is YYREEE (reference sequence). CDR3 residues: CASSLGQSSYEQYF. DNA for the CDR3: TGTGCCAGCAGCTTGGGACAGAGCTCCTACGAGCAGTACTTC. Variable domain in full (rest from reference TRBV5-4 and TRBJ2-7): ETGVTQSPTHLIKTRGQQVTLRCSSQSGHNTVSWYQQALGQGPQFIFQYYREEENGRGNFPPRFSGLQFPNYSSELNVNALELDDSALYLCASSLGQSSYEQYFGPGTRLTVT.

J is TRBJ1-1 and V is TRBV7-2, with TRBD1 matching over 7 bases. CDR3 length: 14 amino acids. Losses at the gene ends were 8 bases for V and 1 base for J; bases not matched to a gene: 7. Germline CDR1 and CDR2: SGHTA and FQGNSA. CDR3 region: CASFRTGQNTEAFF. CDR3 DNA: TGTGCCAGCTTCCGGACAGGACAGAACACTGAAGCTTTCTTT.

The chain joins TRBV30 to TRBJ2-7, with 8 bases identical to TRBD2. CDR3 length equals 14 residues. Germline CDR1 is GTSNPN and CDR2 is SVGIG (reference sequence). V shed 0 bases, J shed 13 bases, and the junction held 14 bases outside the gene matches. CDR3 loop: CAWSVVQLAGPSYF. The CDR3 region has the DNA TGTGCCTGGAGTGTAGTCCAATTAGCGGGACCGTCTTACTTC.

CDR3 region: CASSGETSGHYEQYF. The CDR3 nucleotides read TGCGCCAGCAGTGGGGAGACTAGCGGCCACTACGAGCAGTACTTC. This sequence joins TRBV10-1 and TRBJ2-7; 9 bases align to TRBD2. The CDR3 runs 15 residues. Germline values: CDR1 WNHNN, CDR2 SYGVQD (reference sequence). The ends lost 4 bases at V and 3 bases at J; junction bases unmatched: 7.

This clone was recorded only once. V gene TRBV6-1 combines with J gene TRBJ2-1; TRBD2 aligns across 9 bases. V trimming: 6 bases; J trimming: 5 bases; junction bases outside the gene matches: 2. The CDR3 loop spans 13 amino acids. Per germline, CDR1 MNHNS and CDR2 SASEGT. DNA for the CDR3: TGTGCCAGCAGGGCTAGCGGGAACAATGAGCAGTTCTTC. It yields the protein CASRASGNNEQFF.

The chain combines TRBV19 with TRBJ2-2; 7 bases map to TRBD1. Germline values: CDR1 LNHDA, CDR2 SQIVND (reference sequence). This CDR3 has 16 residues. Trimming took 1 base from V and 0 from J; bases not matched to a gene: 2. The CDR3 sequence is CASSIAGTANTGELFF. CDR3 bases: TGTGCCAGTAGTATAGCCGGGACAGCGAACACCGGGGAGCTGTTTTTT. Together with reference TRBV19 and TRBJ2-2, the CDR3 gives the full variable domain: DGGITQSPKYLFRKEGQNVTLSCEQNLNHDAMYWYRQDPGQGLRLIYYSQIVNDFQKGDIAEGYSVSREKKESFPLTVTSAQKNPTAFYLCASSIAGTANTGELFFGEGSRLTVL.

The chain uses TRBV7-9 and TRBJ2-2; the match to TRBD2 covers 13 bases. The CDR3 spans 18 residues. The V gene end was trimmed by 2 bases and the J gene end by 7 bases; junction bases not matched to a gene: 10. In germline, CDR1 is SEHNR, CDR2 FQNEAQ (reference sequence). The CDR3 protein is CASSLSATSGRKIGELFF. The DNA of the CDR3 is TGTGCCAGCAGCTTATCTGCGACTAGCGGGAGGAAGATCGGGGAGCTGTTTTTT.

This sequence joins TRBV29-1 and TRBJ2-2; 8 positions match TRBD1. The V gene end was trimmed by 6 bases and the J gene end by 4 bases; junction bases not matched to a gene: 7. The CDR3 has 14 amino acids. Germline lookup yields CDR1 SQVTM and CDR2 ANQGSEA. The CDR3 is CSVGDRGSTGELFF. The CDR3 DNA reads TGCAGCGTCGGCGACAGGGGTTCCACCGGGGAGCTGTTTTTT.

V is TRBV7-3 and J is TRBJ2-2; TRBD1 might be the D (6 bases). Per germline, CDR1 SGHTA and CDR2 FQGTGA. This CDR3 region has 17 residues. V lost 2 bases and J 7 bases, leaving 20 bases between the germline ends. The CDR3 DNA is TGTGCCAGCAGCTTACTACAGCTACAGGGTGGGGGCGGGGAGCTGTTTTTT. Its protein is CASSLLQLQGGGGELFF.

This chain joins TRBV15 and TRBJ2-6; D possibly corresponds to TRBD2 (7 bases). This CDR3 spans 18 amino acids. Germline-derived CDR1 and CDR2 are LNHNV and YYDKDF (reference sequence). V was cut by 5 bases and J by 0 bases, with 17 bases left in between. Written as DNA, the CDR3 is TGTGCCACCAGCCCCGAGGGAGGGGGTTTCTCTGGGGCCAACGTCCTGACTTTC. As protein: CATSPEGGGFSGANVLTF.

The V gene is TRBV7-3, the J gene TRBJ2-7; D is perhaps TRBD2 (6 bases). The V gene's germline CDR1 is SGHTA and CDR2 FQGTGA. This CDR3 region has 13 residues. Trimming took 5 bases from V and 4 from J, leaving 12 bases between them. The CDR3 sequence is CASSPAGGYEQYF. The CDR3 DNA reads TGTGCCAGCAGCCCGGCCGGGGGATACGAGCAGTACTTC.

The rearrangement uses TRBV27 and TRBJ1-5; 8 bases fit TRBD1. Germline V gene sequence: CDR1 MNHEY, CDR2 SMNVEV (reference sequence). The length of the CDR3 is 16 residues. The junction had 6 bases not matched to a gene; V was cut back by 3 bases and J by 2 bases. The CDR3 spells CASSLTTGGGNQPQHF. For the CDR3, the DNA is TGTGCCAGCAGTTTGACCACAGGGGGGGGCAATCAGCCCCAGCATTTT.

The chain couples TRBV7-6 to TRBJ1-2; 8 bases map to TRBD1. V lost 2 bases to trimming and J lost 8 bases; unmatched junction nucleotides: 4. The CDR3 sequence is 13 residues long. The germline gives CDR1 SGHVS, CDR2 FNYEAQ. Here the CDR3 reads CASSLPGGNGYTF. The CDR3, as DNA: TGTGCCAGCAGCTTACCAGGGGGCAACGGCTACACCTTC.

V gene TRBV5-1 combines with J gene TRBJ2-1; 11 bases line up with TRBD2. Germline CDR1 reads SGHRS; CDR2 reads YFSETQ. Trimming at V came to 3 bases and at J to 0 bases, leaving 5 bases not matched to a gene. The CDR3 has 17 amino acids. CDR3 region: CASSSGLAGPSYNEQFF. The DNA for the CDR3 is TGCGCCAGCAGCTCCGGACTAGCGGGTCCCTCCTACAATGAGCAGTTCTTC.